The next 30 T cell receptor beta chains were all read from a single sample in a study of STAT3 mutations in large granular lymphocyte leukemia. General study results and limits: In T-cell large granular lymphocyte leukemia, about half of patients showed multiple immunodominant subclonotypes.

These receptors are not linked to any known antigen. Clones were read by immunoSEQ multiplex PCR, and TCRdb kept only the in-frame ones, dropping some. Seen here are 7,000 to 9,500 clones, 60% to 85% observed once, and the top ten hold around a quarter. The sequenced sample consisted of peripheral blood mononuclear cells. These TCRs come from a woman aged 40 to 55 with T-cell large granular lymphocyte leukemia. Some clones in this sample may be carry-over from other donors' samples.

V usage is TRBV7-9 and J usage is TRBJ1-1; TRBD1 is a possible D gene (5 bases). Trimming pared 5 bases from V and 0 bases from J, leaving 13 bases between. CDR1 SEHNR and CDR2 FQNEAQ come from the germline V gene (reference sequence). This CDR3 has 15 residues. DNA of the CDR3: TGTGCCAGCAGCGCCTCCGGGGGACTGAACACTGAAGCTTTCTTT. It is translated as CASSASGGLNTEAFF. The full variable domain, rest sourced from reference TRBV7-9 and TRBJ1-1, is DTGVSQNPRHKITKRGQNVTFRCDPISEHNRLYWYRQTLGQGPEFLTYFQNEAQLEKSRLLSDRFSAERPKGSFSTLEIQRTEQGDSAMYLCASSASGGLNTEAFFGQGTRLTVV.

This chain links TRBV30 with TRBJ1-1; no reliable D call. This CDR3 has 13 amino acids. CDR1 GTSNPN and CDR2 SVGIG come from the germline V gene (reference sequence). The V end lost 5 bases, the J end lost 4 bases, and 14 bases lay between the germline ends. CDR3 nucleotide sequence: TGTGCCTGGTACGACCGGCTAGGCACTGAAGCTTTCTTT. This translates into CAWYDRLGTEAFF. The full variable domain, in which reference TRBV30 and TRBJ1-1 provide the parts outside the CDR3, is SQTIHQWPATLVQPVGSPLSLECTVEGTSNPNLYWYRQAAGRGLQLLFYSVGIGQISSEVPQNLSASRPQDRQFILSSKKLLLSDSGFYLCAWYDRLGTEAFFGQGTRLTVV.

The rearrangement joins TRBV5-1 to TRBJ1-6; D is undetermined. V shed 5 bases and J shed 9 bases, with 12 bases lying between them. CDR3 length: 13 residues. The germline CDR1 and CDR2 sequences are SGHRS and YFSETQ. The CDR3 loop is CASSWAEGSPLHF. CDR3 nucleotides: TGCGCCAGCAGTTGGGCCGAGGGTTCACCCCTCCACTTT.

The chain is built from TRBV7-9 and TRBJ2-7; TRBD1 is a possible D gene (5 bases). V lost 4 bases to trimming and J lost 0 bases, with 7 bases between them. This CDR3 has 13 residues. Germline CDR1 and CDR2: SEHNR and FQNEAQ (reference sequence). CDR3 loop: CASSSDSSYEQYF. CDR3 DNA sequence: TGTGCCAGCAGCTCCGACAGCTCCTACGAGCAGTACTTC.

This rearrangement joins TRBV18 to TRBJ2-1, with 8 bases that match TRBD1. V shed 3 bases, J shed 5 bases, and the junction held 15 bases outside the gene matches. This CDR3 comprises 18 residues. Germline lookup yields CDR1 KGHSH and CDR2 LQKENI. CDR3 protein: CASSPRSVRDRSNNEQFF. DNA for the CDR3: TGTGCCAGCTCACCTCGCTCCGTCCGGGACAGGTCAAACAATGAGCAGTTCTTC.

The chain joins TRBV18 to TRBJ2-7; TRBD1 is a possible D gene (5 bases). Per germline, CDR1 KGHSH and CDR2 LQKENI. The V end lost 3 bases, the J end lost 2 bases, and 11 bases lay between the germline ends. The CDR3 consists of 14 residues. The CDR3 DNA sequence: TGTGCCAGCTCACCTACGACAGCCGCCTACGAGCAGTACGTC. Protein: CASSPTTAAYEQYV.

The J gene is TRBJ2-7, the V gene TRBV7-9, with 9 bases identical to TRBD1. CDR1 is SEHNR, CDR2 FQNEAQ, per germline (reference sequence). This CDR3 spans 17 amino acids. V was clipped by 5 bases and J by 3 bases; unmatched bases: 14. CDR3 amino acids: CASSLTLSTGGIYEQYF. The CDR3 DNA reads TGTGCCAGCAGCCTAACACTCTCGACAGGGGGGATCTACGAGCAGTACTTC.

This clone appeared a single time. This chain joins TRBV29-1 and TRBJ1-1, with D unclear. The V and J ends lost 2 bases and 8 bases respectively, with 9 bases between them. The CDR3 runs to 11 residues. Germline CDR1 reads SQVTM; CDR2 reads ANQGSEA. The CDR3 loop is CSVERSREAFF. DNA of the CDR3: TGCAGCGTTGAACGCAGCCGGGAAGCTTTCTTT.

J is TRBJ2-5 and V is TRBV4-3; unclear D gene. The CDR3 is 12 residues long. The V gene's germline CDR1 is LGHNA and CDR2 YSLEER. The V end was cut by 6 bases, the J end by 4 bases, with 9 bases between. The chain's CDR3 is CASRGFRETQYF. For the CDR3, the DNA is TGCGCCAGCAGAGGTTTTAGAGAGACCCAGTACTTC.

The chain has TRBV6-6 and TRBJ2-7; no clear D gene. The CDR3 runs 11 residues. Trimming removed 9 bases from V and 3 bases from J, with 9 bases in between. Germline CDR1 is MNHNY and CDR2 is SVGAGI (reference sequence). CDR3 in amino acids: CASLGIYEQYF. CDR3 DNA: TGTGCCAGTCTGGGAATCTACGAGCAGTACTTC.

This clone was seen only a few times. V is TRBV5-1 and J is TRBJ1-2; 8 bases map to TRBD1. The CDR3 has 15 residues. CDR1 is SGHRS, CDR2 YFSETQ, per germline. V was pared by 4 bases and J by 5 bases, with 10 bases of the junction left unmatched. CDR3 in DNA: TGCGCCAGCAGCCCGGGGACAGGTTCTTATTATGGCTACACCTTC. Translated: CASSPGTGSYYGYTF.

The J gene is TRBJ2-7, the V gene TRBV18; TRBD1 agrees at 9 bases. With V trimmed by 2 bases and J by 7 bases, 9 bases remained unmatched. CDR3 length: 15 residues. Germline loops: CDR1 KGHSH, CDR2 LQKENI. The CDR3 bases are TGTGCCAGCTCACCAGGACAGGGGTCTATGGGAGAGCAGTACTTC. It translates to CASSPGQGSMGEQYF.

The chain has TRBV5-1 and TRBJ1-5; D gene ambiguous. Germline CDR1 and CDR2: SGHRS and YFSETQ. V was shortened by 3 bases and J by 4 bases, with 8 bases between the two germline ends. The CDR3 extends over 13 amino acids. CDR3: CASSWTGNQPQHF. In nucleotides, the CDR3 is TGCGCCAGCAGCTGGACGGGAAATCAGCCCCAGCATTTT.

The chain recombines TRBV18 with TRBJ1-3; D gene unclear. The CDR3 totals 15 residues. V shed 0 bases and J shed 3 bases, with 9 bases lying between them. Germline CDR1 KGHSH, CDR2 LQKENI. This CDR3 is CASSPPPGDGNTIYF. The DNA of the CDR3 is TGTGCCAGCTCACCACCCCCGGGAGATGGAAACACCATATATTTT.

This clone is labeled medium-sized (0.01 to 0.1%). V usage is TRBV25-1 and J usage is TRBJ1-1; D ambiguous. The V gene's germline CDR1 is MGHDK and CDR2 SYGVNS. Trimming pared 0 bases from V and 1 base from J, leaving 3 bases between. The CDR3 consists of 13 residues. The DNA of the CDR3 is TGTGCCAGCAGTGAATACGGGAACACTGAAGCTTTCTTT. It specifies CASSEYGNTEAFF.

In DNA, the CDR3 is TGTGCCAGCTCATTGGAGCTCTACGAGCAGTACTTC. Translating it yields CASSLELYEQYF. The chain uses TRBV18 and TRBJ2-7; D remains unclear. Germline CDR1 and CDR2: KGHSH and LQKENI. V shed 5 bases and J shed 3 bases, with 8 bases lying between them. The CDR3 sequence is 12 residues long. Combining the CDR3 with reference TRBV18 and TRBJ2-7 gives the whole variable domain NAGVMQNPRHLVRRRGQEARLRCSPMKGHSHVYWYRQLPEEGLKFMVYLQKENIIDESGMPKERFSAEFPKEGPSILRIQQVVRGDSAAYFCASSLELYEQYFGPGTRLTVT.

The gene calls are TRBV6-5 and TRBJ1-2; TRBD1 is a possible D gene (6 bases). Trimming pared 0 bases from V and 8 bases from J, leaving 13 bases between. CDR3 length: 14 residues. Germline CDR1 reads MNHEY; CDR2 reads SVGAGI. This CDR3 is CASSYSKGGYGYTF. DNA of the CDR3: TGTGCCAGCAGTTACTCGAAAGGGGGGTACGGCTACACCTTC.

This clone showed up just a few times. The rearrangement links TRBV5-1 to TRBJ2-7; D tentatively fits TRBD1 or TRBD2 (5 bases each). Germline V gives CDR1 SGHRS, CDR2 YFSETQ. Deletions cut 4 bases from V and 2 bases from J, with 13 bases between. This CDR3 has 14 residues. CDR3: CASSPRGDAYEQYF. The CDR3 region has the DNA TGCGCCAGCAGCCCCCGAGGGGATGCCTACGAGCAGTACTTC.

This clone was seen a few times. The V gene is TRBV5-1, the J gene TRBJ2-7, with D possibly being TRBD2 (6 bases). The V gene lost 3 bases and the J gene lost 6 bases, with 25 bases spanning the gap. The CDR3 covers 17 residues. The germline V gene encodes CDR1 SGHRS and CDR2 YFSETQ. CDR3 loop: CASSWEESGPYLAEQYF. In DNA form, the CDR3 reads TGCGCCAGCAGCTGGGAGGAATCCGGGCCCTATTTGGCCGAGCAGTACTTC.

V usage is TRBV7-9 and J usage is TRBJ2-7, with D possibly matching TRBD2 (5 bases). The V end was cut by 4 bases, the J end by 0 bases, with 13 bases between. CDR1 SEHNR and CDR2 FQNEAQ come from the germline V gene (reference sequence). The length of the CDR3 is 15 residues. The CDR3 region is CASSSQRRNSYEQYF. Here the CDR3 DNA reads TGTGCCAGCAGCTCCCAGCGGCGAAACTCCTACGAGCAGTACTTC.

This chain links TRBV18 with TRBJ2-7; TRBD2 might be the D (7 bases). The CDR3 contains 15 residues. Germline lookup yields CDR1 KGHSH and CDR2 LQKENI. Trimming pared 2 bases from V and 2 bases from J, leaving 13 bases between. The CDR3 DNA follows: TGTGCCAGCTCACCAGGGGGGGGGCGCGCCTACGAGCAGTACTTC. Translating it yields CASSPGGGRAYEQYF.

This chain links TRBV18 with TRBJ1-2; D is perhaps TRBD1 (5 bases). V was trimmed by 3 bases and J by 5 bases, leaving 13 bases between them. CDR1 and CDR2 (germline): KGHSH, LQKENI. The CDR3 spans 14 residues. Here the CDR3 DNA reads TGTGCCAGCTCACCGGGGGTAGGGGTTTATGGCTACACCTTC. Protein sequence: CASSPGVGVYGYTF.

The rearrangement links TRBV5-3 to TRBJ1-5; 7 positions match TRBD1. TRBV5-3 carries the ORF label, with uncertain function. With 5 bases clipped from V and 0 bases from J, the junction kept 5 bases outside the gene matches. The CDR3 contains 15 residues. In DNA, the CDR3 is TGTGCCAGAAGTAGGGGGACAGCTAGCAATCAGCCCCAGCATTTT. Its translation is CARSRGTASNQPQHF.

In this sample, this clone turned up a few times. The V gene is TRBV2, the J gene TRBJ1-2; D remains unclear. Germline assignment: CDR1 SNHLY and CDR2 FYNNEI. The CDR3 runs 15 residues. CDR3: CVGPFGGKTNYGYTF. DNA of the CDR3: TGTGTCGGCCCCTTCGGAGGGAAAACTAACTATGGCTACACCTTC.

V gene TRBV13 combines with J gene TRBJ2-7, with D unresolved. V was trimmed by 7 bases and J by 0 bases, leaving 10 bases between them. CDR3 length: 13 residues. Germline V CDR1 and CDR2: PRHDT, FYEKMQ (reference sequence). In DNA form, the CDR3 reads TGTGCCAGCAATCGCCAAGACTCCTACGAGCAGTACTTC. It specifies CASNRQDSYEQYF.

The genes are TRBV5-4 and TRBJ1-1, with D perhaps matching TRBD1 (6 bases). This CDR3 contains 15 residues. V was trimmed by 0 bases and J by 1 base, leaving 10 bases between them. Germline V lookup: CDR1 SGHNT, CDR2 YYREEE (reference sequence). CDR3 DNA sequence: TGTGCCAGCAGCTTGGGTCCAGGGGAGAACACTGAAGCTTTCTTT. Its protein is CASSLGPGENTEAFF.

The CDR3 region has the DNA TGTGCCAGCAGCTTGGAACAGGGAAGTGGTTACGAGCAGTACTTC. This codes for CASSLEQGSGYEQYF. The chain joins TRBV5-4 to TRBJ2-7; TRBD1 might be the D (6 bases). Germline V gene data show CDR1 as SGHNT and CDR2 as YYREEE (reference sequence). The CDR3 is 15 residues long. Deletions cut 0 bases from V and 4 bases from J, with 14 bases between. Supplemented by reference TRBV5-4 and TRBJ2-7, the full variable domain reads ETGVTQSPTHLIKTRGQQVTLRCSSQSGHNTVSWYQQALGQGPQFIFQYYREEENGRGNFPPRFSGLQFPNYSSELNVNALELDDSALYLCASSLEQGSGYEQYFGPGTRLTVT.

This chain joins TRBV7-9 and TRBJ2-7, with 7 bases lining up with TRBD2. This CDR3 has 16 amino acids. The junction had 6 bases not matched to a gene; V was cut back by 1 base and J by 0 bases. Germline CDR1 and CDR2: SEHNR and FQNEAQ (reference sequence). The CDR3 DNA sequence: TGTGCCAGCAGCTTAGACCCTAGCGGTCTCTCCTACGAGCAGTACTTC. This gives the protein CASSLDPSGLSYEQYF.

The genes are TRBV30 and TRBJ1-5; D is possibly TRBD1 (6 bases). The V and J ends lost 4 bases and 1 base respectively, with 8 bases between them. The CDR3 length is 13 residues. Germline V gene data show CDR1 as GTSNPN and CDR2 as SVGIG (reference sequence). The CDR3: CAWTRGSNQPQHF. As DNA, the CDR3 is TGTGCCTGGACCAGGGGCAGCAATCAGCCCCAGCATTTT. The complete variable domain, with remaining parts taken from reference TRBV30 and TRBJ1-5, reads SQTIHQWPATLVQPVGSPLSLECTVEGTSNPNLYWYRQAAGRGLQLLFYSVGIGQISSEVPQNLSASRPQDRQFILSSKKLLLSDSGFYLCAWTRGSNQPQHFGDGTRLSIL.

V and J are TRBV6-6 and TRBJ1-1, with a possible D match to TRBD1 (5 bases). CDR3 length: 13 amino acids. From germline, CDR1 is MNHNY and CDR2 SVGAGI (reference sequence). V lost 6 bases and J lost 5, with 13 bases in between. The CDR3: CASRGVVNTEAFF. In DNA, the CDR3 is TGTGCCAGCAGAGGGGTGGTAAATACTGAAGCTTTCTTT.